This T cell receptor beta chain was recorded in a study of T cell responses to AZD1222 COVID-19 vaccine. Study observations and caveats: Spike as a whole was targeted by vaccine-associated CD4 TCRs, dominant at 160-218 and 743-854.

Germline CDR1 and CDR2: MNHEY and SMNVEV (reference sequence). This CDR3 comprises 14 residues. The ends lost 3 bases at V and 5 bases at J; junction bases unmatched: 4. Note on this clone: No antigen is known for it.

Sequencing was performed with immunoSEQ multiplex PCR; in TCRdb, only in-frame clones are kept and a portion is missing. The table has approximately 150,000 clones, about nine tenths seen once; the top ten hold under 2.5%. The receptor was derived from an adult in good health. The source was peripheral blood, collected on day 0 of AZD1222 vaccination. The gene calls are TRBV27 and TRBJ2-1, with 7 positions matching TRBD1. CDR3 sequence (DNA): TGTGCCAGCAGTTTTCCCGGGACAGACAATGAGCAGTTCTTC. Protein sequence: CASSFPGTDNEQFF.